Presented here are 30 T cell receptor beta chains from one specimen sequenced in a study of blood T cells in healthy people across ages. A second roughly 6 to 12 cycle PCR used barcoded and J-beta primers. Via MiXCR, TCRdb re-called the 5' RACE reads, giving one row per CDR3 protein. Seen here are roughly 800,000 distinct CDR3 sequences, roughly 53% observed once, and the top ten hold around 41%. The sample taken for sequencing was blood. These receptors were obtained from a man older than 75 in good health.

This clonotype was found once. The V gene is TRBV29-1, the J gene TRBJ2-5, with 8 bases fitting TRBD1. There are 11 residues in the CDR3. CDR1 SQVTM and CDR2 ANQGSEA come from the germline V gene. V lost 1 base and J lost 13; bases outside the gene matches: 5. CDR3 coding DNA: TGCAGCGTTGAAGTAGGAGACAGGGGGTACTTC. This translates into CSVEVGDRGYF. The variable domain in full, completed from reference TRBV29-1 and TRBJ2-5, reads SAVISQKPSRDICQRGTSLTIQCQVDSQVTMMFWYRQQPGQSLTLIATANQGSEATYESGFVIDKFPISRPNLTFSTLTVSNMSPEDSSIYLCSVEVGDRGYFGPGTRLLVL.

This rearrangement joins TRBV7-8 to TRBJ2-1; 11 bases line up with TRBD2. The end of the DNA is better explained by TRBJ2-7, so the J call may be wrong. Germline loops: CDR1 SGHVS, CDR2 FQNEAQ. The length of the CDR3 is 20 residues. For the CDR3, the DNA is TGTGCCAGCAGGGCAACCGGGACTAGCGGCCTCTTGAGCTCCTACAATGAGCAGTACTTC. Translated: CASRATGTSGLLSSYNEQYF.

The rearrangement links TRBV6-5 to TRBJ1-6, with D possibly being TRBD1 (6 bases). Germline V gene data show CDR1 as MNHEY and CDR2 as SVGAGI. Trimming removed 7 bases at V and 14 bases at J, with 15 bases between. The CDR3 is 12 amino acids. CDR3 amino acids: CASKEPKGALHF. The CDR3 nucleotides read TGTGCCAGCAAGGAACCGAAGGGGGCCCTCCACTTT.

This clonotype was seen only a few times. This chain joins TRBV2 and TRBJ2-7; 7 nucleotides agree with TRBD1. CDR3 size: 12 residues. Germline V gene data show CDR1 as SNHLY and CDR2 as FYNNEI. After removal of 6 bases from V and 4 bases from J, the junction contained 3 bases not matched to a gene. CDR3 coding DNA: TGTGCCAGCAGGGGGACAGAATACGAGCAGTACTTC. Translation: CASRGTEYEQYF.

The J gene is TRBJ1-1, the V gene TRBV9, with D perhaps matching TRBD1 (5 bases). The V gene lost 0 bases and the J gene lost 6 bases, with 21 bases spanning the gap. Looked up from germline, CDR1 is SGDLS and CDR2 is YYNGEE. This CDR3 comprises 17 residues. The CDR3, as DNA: TGTGCCAGCAGCGTAGCAGCCGGGGCCCTACAGGATCCTGAAGCTTTCTTT. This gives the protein CASSVAAGALQDPEAFF.

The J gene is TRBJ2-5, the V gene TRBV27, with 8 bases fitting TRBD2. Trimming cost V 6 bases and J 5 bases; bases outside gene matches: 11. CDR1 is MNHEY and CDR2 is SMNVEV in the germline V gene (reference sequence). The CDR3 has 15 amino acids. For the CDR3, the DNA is TGTGCCAGCAGAGAGCGGGAGCTTAATCGCGAGACCCAGTACTTC. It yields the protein CASRERELNRETQYF.

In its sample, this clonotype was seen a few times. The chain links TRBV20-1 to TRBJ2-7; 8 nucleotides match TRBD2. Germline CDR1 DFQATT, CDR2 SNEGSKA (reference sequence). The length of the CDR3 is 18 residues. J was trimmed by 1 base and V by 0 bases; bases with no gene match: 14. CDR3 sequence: CSAREGSRSGRGSYEQYF. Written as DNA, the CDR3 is TGCAGTGCTAGAGAGGGGAGTAGGAGCGGGAGAGGTTCCTACGAGCAGTACTTC.

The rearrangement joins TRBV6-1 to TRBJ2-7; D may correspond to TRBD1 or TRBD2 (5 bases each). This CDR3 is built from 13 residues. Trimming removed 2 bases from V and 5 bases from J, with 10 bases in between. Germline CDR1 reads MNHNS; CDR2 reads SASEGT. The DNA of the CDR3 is TGTGCCAGCAGTGAACGGGGCAGGGACGAGCAGTACTTC. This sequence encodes CASSERGRDEQYF.

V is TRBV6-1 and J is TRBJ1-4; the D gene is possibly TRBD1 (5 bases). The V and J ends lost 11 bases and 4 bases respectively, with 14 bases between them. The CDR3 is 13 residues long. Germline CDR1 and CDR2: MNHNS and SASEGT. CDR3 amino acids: CAAARGSNEKLFF. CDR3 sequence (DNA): TGTGCCGCGGCCCGGGGCAGTAATGAAAAACTGTTTTTT.

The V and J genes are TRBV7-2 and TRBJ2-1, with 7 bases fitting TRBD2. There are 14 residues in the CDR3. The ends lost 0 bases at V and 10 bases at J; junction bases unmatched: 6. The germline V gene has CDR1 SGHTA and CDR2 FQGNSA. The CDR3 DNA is TGTGCCAGCAGCTTAGCGTCTAGCGGTTTCGAGCAGTTCTTC. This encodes CASSLASSGFEQFF.

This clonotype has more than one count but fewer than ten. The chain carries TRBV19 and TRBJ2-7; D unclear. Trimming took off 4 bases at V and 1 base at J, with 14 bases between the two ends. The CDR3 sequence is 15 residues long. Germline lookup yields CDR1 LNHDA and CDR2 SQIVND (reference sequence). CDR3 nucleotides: TGTGCCAGTAGTAAACCCCAGGACGCATCCTACGAGCAGTACTTC. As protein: CASSKPQDASYEQYF.

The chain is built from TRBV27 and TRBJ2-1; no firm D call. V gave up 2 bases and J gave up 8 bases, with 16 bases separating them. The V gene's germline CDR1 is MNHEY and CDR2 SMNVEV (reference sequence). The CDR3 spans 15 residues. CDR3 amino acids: CASSLVARTPDEQFF. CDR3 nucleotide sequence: TGTGCCAGCAGTTTAGTGGCTAGAACTCCCGATGAGCAGTTCTTC.

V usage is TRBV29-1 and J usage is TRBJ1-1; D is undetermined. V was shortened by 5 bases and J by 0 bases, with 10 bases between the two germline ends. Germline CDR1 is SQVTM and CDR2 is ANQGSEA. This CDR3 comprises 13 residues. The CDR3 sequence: CSVSGALNTEAFF. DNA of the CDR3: TGCAGCGTTAGCGGAGCGCTGAACACTGAAGCTTTCTTT.

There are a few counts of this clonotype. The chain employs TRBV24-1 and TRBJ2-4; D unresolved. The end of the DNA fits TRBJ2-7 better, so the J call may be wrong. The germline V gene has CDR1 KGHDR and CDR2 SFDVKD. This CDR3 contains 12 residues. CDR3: CATSDLLYEQYF. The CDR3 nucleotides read TGTGCCACCAGTGATTTGCTCTACGAGCAGTACTTC.

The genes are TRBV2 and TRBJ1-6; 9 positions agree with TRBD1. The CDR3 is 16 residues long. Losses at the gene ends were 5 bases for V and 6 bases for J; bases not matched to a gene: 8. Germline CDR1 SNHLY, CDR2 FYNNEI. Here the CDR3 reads CASSSQGQGINSPLHF. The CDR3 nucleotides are TGTGCCAGCAGTTCCCAAGGACAGGGGATTAATTCACCCCTCCACTTT.

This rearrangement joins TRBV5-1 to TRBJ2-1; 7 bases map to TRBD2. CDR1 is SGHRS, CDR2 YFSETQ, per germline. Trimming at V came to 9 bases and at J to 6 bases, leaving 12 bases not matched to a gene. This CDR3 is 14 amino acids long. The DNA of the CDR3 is TGCGCCACCAACGCGGCGGGAGTTAGCAATGAGCAGTTCTTC. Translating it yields CATNAAGVSNEQFF.

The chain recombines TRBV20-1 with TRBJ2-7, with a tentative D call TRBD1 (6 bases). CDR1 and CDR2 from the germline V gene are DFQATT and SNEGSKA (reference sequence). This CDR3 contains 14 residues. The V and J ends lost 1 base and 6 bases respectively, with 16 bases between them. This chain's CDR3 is CSARGLAGVSEQYF. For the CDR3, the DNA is TGCAGTGCTAGAGGTCTAGCAGGGGTTTCCGAGCAGTACTTC.

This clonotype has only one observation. Here the CDR3 DNA reads TGTGCCAGCAGTTTCGGACTCGACAATGAGCAGTTCTTC. Its translation: CASSFGLDNEQFF. The chain links TRBV27 to TRBJ2-1; D is possibly TRBD2 (5 bases). The CDR3 is 13 amino acids. Germline V lookup: CDR1 MNHEY, CDR2 SMNVEV (reference sequence). The V end was cut by 3 bases, the J end by 5 bases, with 8 bases between.

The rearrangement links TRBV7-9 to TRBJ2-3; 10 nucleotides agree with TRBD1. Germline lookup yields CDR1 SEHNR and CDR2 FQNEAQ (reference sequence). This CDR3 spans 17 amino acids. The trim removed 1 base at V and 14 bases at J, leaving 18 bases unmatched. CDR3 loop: CASSLVGDRGSHRYAYF. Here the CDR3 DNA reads TGTGCCAGCAGCTTAGTGGGGGACAGGGGTTCCCACAGATACGCGTATTTT.

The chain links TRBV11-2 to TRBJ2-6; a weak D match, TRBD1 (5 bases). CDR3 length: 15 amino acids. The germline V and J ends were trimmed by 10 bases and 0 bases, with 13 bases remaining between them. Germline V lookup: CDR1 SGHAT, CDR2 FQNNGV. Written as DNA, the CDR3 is TGTGCCACGACCAGGGCCCTCTCTGGGGCCAACGTCCTGACTTTC. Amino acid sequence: CATTRALSGANVLTF.

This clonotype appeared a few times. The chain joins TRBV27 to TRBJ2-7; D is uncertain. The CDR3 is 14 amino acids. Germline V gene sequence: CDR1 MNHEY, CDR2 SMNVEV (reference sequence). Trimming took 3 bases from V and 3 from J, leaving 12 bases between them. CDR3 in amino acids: CASSFPTFFYEQYF. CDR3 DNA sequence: TGTGCCAGCAGTTTTCCCACGTTCTTCTACGAGCAGTACTTC.

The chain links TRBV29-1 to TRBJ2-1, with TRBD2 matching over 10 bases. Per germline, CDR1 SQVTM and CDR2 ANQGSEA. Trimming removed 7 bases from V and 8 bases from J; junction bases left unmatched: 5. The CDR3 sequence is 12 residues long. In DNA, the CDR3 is TGCAGCGGGGCTAGCGGGAGTCATGAGCAGTTCTTC. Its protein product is CSGASGSHEQFF.

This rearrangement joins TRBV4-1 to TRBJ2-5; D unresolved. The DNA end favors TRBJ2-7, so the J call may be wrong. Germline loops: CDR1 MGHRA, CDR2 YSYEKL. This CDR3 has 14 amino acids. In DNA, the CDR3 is TGCGCCAGCAGCCAAGAGTCCCGGGCGGTCGAGCAGTACTTC. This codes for CASSQESRAVEQYF.

CDR3 DNA: TGTGCCAGCAGCAAAGCGCGGACTAGTACAGGGGAAGGGGTATCCTACGAGCAGTACTTC. Translation gives CASSKARTSTGEGVSYEQYF. V is TRBV21-1 and J is TRBJ2-7; TRBD1 is the table's D call, not checked against the DNA. TRBV21-1 is a pseudogene. The CDR3 has 20 amino acids.

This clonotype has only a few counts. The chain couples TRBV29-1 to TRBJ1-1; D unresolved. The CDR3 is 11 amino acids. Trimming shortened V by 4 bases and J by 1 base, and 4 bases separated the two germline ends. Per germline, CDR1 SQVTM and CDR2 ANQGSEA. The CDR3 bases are TGCAGCGTTGTAGGGAACACTGAAGCTTTCTTT. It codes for CSVVGNTEAFF.

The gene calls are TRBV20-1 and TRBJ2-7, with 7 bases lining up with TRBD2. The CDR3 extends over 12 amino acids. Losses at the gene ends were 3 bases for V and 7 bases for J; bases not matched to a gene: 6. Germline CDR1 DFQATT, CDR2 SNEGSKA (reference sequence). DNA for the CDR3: TGCAGTGCTAGTCGCGGGAGATGGGAGCAGTACTTC. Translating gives CSASRGRWEQYF.

CDR3 nucleotides: TGCGCCAGCAGCTCGTTCGGGACAGGGACCCTCTCTGGGGCCAACGTCCTGACTTTC. It translates to CASSSFGTGTLSGANVLTF. V gene TRBV5-1 combines with J gene TRBJ2-6; TRBD1 matches 9 bases. CDR3 size: 19 residues. CDR1 and CDR2 from the germline V gene are SGHRS and YFSETQ. The J segment lost 0 bases and the V segment lost 3 bases, leaving 10 bases of the junction unmatched.

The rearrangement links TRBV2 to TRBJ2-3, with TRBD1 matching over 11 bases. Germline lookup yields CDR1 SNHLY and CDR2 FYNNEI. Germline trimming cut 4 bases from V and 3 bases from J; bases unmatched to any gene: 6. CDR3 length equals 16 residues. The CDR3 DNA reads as TGTGCCAGCAGTGGCAGGACAGGGGGCCAGACAGATACGCAGTATTTT. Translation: CASSGRTGGQTDTQYF. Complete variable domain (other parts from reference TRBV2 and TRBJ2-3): EPEVTQTPSHQVTQMGQEVILRCVPISNHLYFYWYRQILGQKVEFLVSFYNNEISEKSEIFDDQFSVERPDGSNFTLKIRSTKLEDSAMYFCASSGRTGGQTDTQYFGPGTRLTVL.

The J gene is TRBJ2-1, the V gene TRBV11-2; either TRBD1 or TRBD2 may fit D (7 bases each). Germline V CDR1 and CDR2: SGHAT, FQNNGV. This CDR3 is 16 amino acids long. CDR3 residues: CATRAAGTAPYNEQFF. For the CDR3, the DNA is TGTGCAACCCGGGCAGCGGGGACAGCTCCCTACAATGAGCAGTTCTTC.

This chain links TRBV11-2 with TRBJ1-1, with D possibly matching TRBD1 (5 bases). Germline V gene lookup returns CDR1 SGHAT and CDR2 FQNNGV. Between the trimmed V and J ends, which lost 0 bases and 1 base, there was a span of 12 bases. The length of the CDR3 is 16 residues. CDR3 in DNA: TGTGCCAGCAGCTTAGAAATAGGGCAGGGGAACACTGAAGCTTTCTTT. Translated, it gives CASSLEIGQGNTEAFF.